This T cell receptor beta chain is drawn from a study of Ad26.COV2.S vaccination and SARS-CoV-2 variants. Whole-study context: Ad26.COV2.S shots went into the muscle once or twice, 56 days apart. General study points: The breadth of spike-specific CD8+ and CD4+ T cell responses after vaccination was reportedly substantial.

The treatment: around 19 received Ad26.COV2.S at low or high dose, single or two shots; about 5 received placebo; per-sample allocation not given. Samples were taken on day 63 after the first vaccine or placebo injection. The administered vaccine (an Ad26 vector) expressed Wuhan-strain SARS-CoV-2 spike. Here immunoSEQ multiplex PCR was the method, and the copy in TCRdb shows in-frame clones only, minus some. The data contain hundreds of thousands of clones, around 88% of them singletons. CDR1 is MNHNY and CDR2 is SVGAGI in the germline V gene (reference sequence). V dropped 2 bases and J dropped 2; count of bases not matched to a gene: 3. The CDR3 spans 15 residues. As regards this clone: Its antigen is unidentified.

The sample was peripheral blood, taken in a trial of Ad26.COV2.S vaccine versus placebo. The clonotype was recovered from a person aged 18-60 years who received the Ad26.COV2.S COVID-19 vaccine or a placebo. The chain couples TRBV6-6 to TRBJ2-1; 7 nucleotides align to TRBD1. The DNA of the CDR3 is TGTGCCAGCAGTTACACGCAGGGGGCCTACAATGAGCAGTTCTTC. Translating it yields CASSYTQGAYNEQFF.